This TCR beta chain was identified in a study of monozygotic twins with inflammatory bowel disease. The CDR3 extends over 15 amino acids. The V gene's germline CDR1 is SGDLS and CDR2 YYNGEE. Broader study findings: Using the inverse Simpson index, IBD patients had lower TCRbeta diversity than healthy co-twins. Differences in immunosuppressive treatment may have been a source of added variability in patient repertoires. No one strong IBD-associated signal or clonotype was supported.

Nested PCRs of 16 and 9 cycles, two in total, were run on TCRalpha and TCRbeta cDNA. TCRdb reprocessed the 5' RACE reads and stores each CDR3 protein as one record, lacking DNA. The repertoire shows about 300,000 distinct CDR3 sequences; the top ten hold roughly 5.3%. As to this clonotype: The target antigen is unknown.

The sequenced sample consisted of blood. The rearrangement uses TRBV9 and TRBJ1-3. This sequence originates from a human donor with ulcerative colitis or Crohn's disease, or a healthy co-twin of an affected twin (not recorded which). The chain's CDR3 is CASSVDSQWGNTIYF.